Presented here are 10 T cell receptor beta chains from one specimen sequenced in a study of human T cells and chemical hapten exposure. Time point of the sample: patch test 2, 6 weeks after DPC sensitization. Treatment: therapeutic diphenylcyclopropenone sensitization with weekly scalp DPC. One entry per CDR3 protein results from TCRdb running MiXCR on the RACE reads. The repertoire includes approximately 110,000 distinct CDR3 sequences, about a tenth of them detected once, and 3.1% sits in the top ten. The sample was whole blood, taken in connection with sensitization to the hapten diphenylcyclopropenone (DPC). Source of these receptors: a woman aged 40 to 55 with alopecia areata. Some clones in this sample may be carry-over from other donors' samples.

On this clonotype: One junction end disagrees with the germline gene, perhaps due to a read error. This sequence joins TRBV29-1 and TRBJ2-3; a possible D gene is TRBD2 (5 bases). CDR3 length equals 15 residues. CDR1 and CDR2 from the germline V gene are SQVTM and ANQGSEA. The CDR3 DNA is TGCGGCGTTGCTACAACAGAGGGTTTCACAGATACGCAGTATTTT. It yields the protein CGVATTEGFTDTQYF.

This clonotype was observed many times. V is TRBV6-2 or TRBV6-3 and J is TRBJ2-5; TRBD2 matches 13 bases. The CDR3 has 15 amino acids. J was trimmed by 2 bases and V by 4 bases; bases with no gene match: 1. The germline gives CDR1 MNHEY, CDR2 SVGEGT. CDR3 loop: CASSSGLAGQETQYF. The DNA for the CDR3 is TGTGCCAGCAGTTCGGGACTAGCGGGGCAAGAGACCCAGTACTTC.

A few counts support this clonotype. The chain combines TRBV6-5 with TRBJ1-2, with D possibly matching TRBD1 (5 bases). This CDR3 is built from 13 residues. CDR1 is MNHEY, CDR2 SVGAGI, per germline. V lost 5 bases to trimming and J lost 4 bases, with 11 bases between them. CDR3 in amino acids: CASSRDGSYGYTF. The CDR3, as DNA: TGTGCCAGCAGTCGGGACGGCAGCTATGGCTACACCTTC.

V is TRBV7-8 and J is TRBJ2-7; perhaps D is TRBD1 or TRBD2 (5 bases each). V was clipped by 5 bases and J by 0 bases, with 14 bases between them. The CDR3 is 15 residues long. CDR1 is SGHVS, CDR2 FQNEAQ, per germline. This CDR3 is CASSENRDGSYEQYF. For the CDR3, the DNA is TGTGCCAGCAGCGAGAACCGGGACGGCTCCTACGAGCAGTACTTC.

This clonotype has just a few counts. The chain couples TRBV20-1 to TRBJ2-3, with 7 bases that match TRBD1. J was trimmed by 5 bases and V by 2 bases; bases with no gene match: 13. The CDR3 is 16 residues long. The germline gives CDR1 DFQATT, CDR2 SNEGSKA (reference sequence). This CDR3 is CSARYNPTGFRDTQYF. CDR3 nucleotide sequence: TGCAGTGCTAGATACAATCCGACAGGGTTTAGAGATACGCAGTATTTT.

This clonotype has only a few counts. The CDR3 DNA reads as TGTGCCAGCAGCTTGGAGGGACTAGGGGAGCAGTTCTTC. Translation gives CASSLEGLGEQFF. The chain recombines TRBV5-4 with TRBJ2-1, with TRBD2 identical over 8 bases. This CDR3 has 13 residues. Germline V gene data show CDR1 as SGHNT and CDR2 as YYREEE (reference sequence). V shed 0 bases and J 10 bases; nucleotides not matched to a gene: 3.

Ten or more counts support this clonotype. The chain couples TRBV6-6 to TRBJ2-3, with D unresolved. Germline-derived CDR1 and CDR2 are MNHNY and SVGAGI (reference sequence). This CDR3 is 15 amino acids long. V was pared by 2 bases and J by 0 bases, with 9 bases between. The CDR3 nucleotides are TGTGCCAGCAGTTACGACCAGGCTAGCACAGATACGCAGTATTTT. Translation: CASSYDQASTDTQYF.

This clonotype showed up many times. The V call is TRBV4-1, the J call TRBJ2-7; D unclear. The CDR3 totals 11 residues. The germline V gene encodes CDR1 MGHRA and CDR2 YSYEKL. Trimming cost V 3 bases and J 7 bases, with 7 bases left between them. CDR3 protein: CASSQGEEQYF. Written as DNA, the CDR3 is TGCGCCAGCAGCCAGGGTGAGGAGCAGTACTTC.

This clonotype was seen only once. The chain has TRBV12-3 or TRBV12-4 and TRBJ2-5, with a weak D call TRBD2 (7 bases). The CDR3 loop spans 16 amino acids. Trimming stripped 1 base from V and 4 bases from J, with 16 bases between. The CDR3 loop is CASSLGGGAERETQYF. The CDR3 DNA sequence: TGTGCCAGCAGTTTAGGGGGGGGCGCTGAGAGAGAGACCCAGTACTTC.

The chain uses TRBV12-5 and TRBJ1-1; D is uncertain. With 7 bases removed from V and 8 bases from J, the gap between germline ends came to 14 bases. Per the germline V gene, CDR1 is LGHNT and CDR2 is FRNRAP. This CDR3 spans 12 amino acids. The CDR3 sequence: CASALNGGEAFF. As DNA, the CDR3 is TGTGCTAGTGCCCTCAACGGCGGGGAAGCTTTCTTT.